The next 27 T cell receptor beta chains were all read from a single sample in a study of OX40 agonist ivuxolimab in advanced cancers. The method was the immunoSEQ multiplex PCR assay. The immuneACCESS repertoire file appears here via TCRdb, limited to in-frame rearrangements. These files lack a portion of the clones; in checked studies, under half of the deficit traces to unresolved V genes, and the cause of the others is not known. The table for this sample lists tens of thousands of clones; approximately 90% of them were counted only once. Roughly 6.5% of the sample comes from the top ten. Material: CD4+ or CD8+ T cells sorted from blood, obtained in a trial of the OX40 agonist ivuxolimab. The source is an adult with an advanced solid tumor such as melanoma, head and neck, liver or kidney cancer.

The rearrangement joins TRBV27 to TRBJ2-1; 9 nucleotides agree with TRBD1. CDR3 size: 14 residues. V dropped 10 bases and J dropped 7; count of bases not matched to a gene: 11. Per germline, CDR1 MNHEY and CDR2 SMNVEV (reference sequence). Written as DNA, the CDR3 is TGTGCCATTTCTCCGGGACAGGGTATGAATGAGCAGTTCTTC. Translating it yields CAISPGQGMNEQFF.

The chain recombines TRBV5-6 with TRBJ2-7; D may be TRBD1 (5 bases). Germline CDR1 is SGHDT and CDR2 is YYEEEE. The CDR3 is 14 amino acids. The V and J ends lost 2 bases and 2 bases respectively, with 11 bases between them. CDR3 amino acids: CASSLWQGPYEQYF. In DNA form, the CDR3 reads TGTGCCAGCAGCTTATGGCAGGGCCCCTACGAGCAGTACTTC.

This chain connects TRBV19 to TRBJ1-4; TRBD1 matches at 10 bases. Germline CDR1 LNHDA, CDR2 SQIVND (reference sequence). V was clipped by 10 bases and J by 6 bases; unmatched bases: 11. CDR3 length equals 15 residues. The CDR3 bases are TGTGCCACTACGACCTGGGACAGGGGTTATGAAAAACTGTTTTTT. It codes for CATTTWDRGYEKLFF.

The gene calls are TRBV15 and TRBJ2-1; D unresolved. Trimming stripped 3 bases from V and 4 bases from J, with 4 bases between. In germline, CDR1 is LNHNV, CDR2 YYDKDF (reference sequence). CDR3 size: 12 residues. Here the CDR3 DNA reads TGTGCCACCAGCAGCCATTACAATGAGCAGTTCTTC. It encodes CATSSHYNEQFF.

The CDR3 nucleotides read TGTGCCAGCAGCTTAAGGACCGACTTCCTCTCTGGAAACACCATATATTTT. Amino acid sequence: CASSLRTDFLSGNTIYF. This chain uses TRBV11-2 with TRBJ1-3; D is undetermined. Trimming took 2 bases from V and 0 from J, leaving 14 bases between them. The CDR3 is made up of 17 amino acids. Germline CDR1 and CDR2: SGHAT and FQNNGV.

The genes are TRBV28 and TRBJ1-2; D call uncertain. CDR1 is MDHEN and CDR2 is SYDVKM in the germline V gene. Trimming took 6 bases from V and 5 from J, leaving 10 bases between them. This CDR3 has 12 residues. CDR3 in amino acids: CASSLRAYGYTF. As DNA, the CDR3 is TGTGCCAGCAGCCTCAGAGCGTATGGCTACACCTTC.

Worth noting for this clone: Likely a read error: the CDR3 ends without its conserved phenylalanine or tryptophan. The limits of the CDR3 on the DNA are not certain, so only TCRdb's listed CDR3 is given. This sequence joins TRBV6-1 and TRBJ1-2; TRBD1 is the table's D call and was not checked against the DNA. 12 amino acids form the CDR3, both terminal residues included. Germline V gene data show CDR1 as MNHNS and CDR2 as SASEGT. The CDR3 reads CASSEMSHVRVS.

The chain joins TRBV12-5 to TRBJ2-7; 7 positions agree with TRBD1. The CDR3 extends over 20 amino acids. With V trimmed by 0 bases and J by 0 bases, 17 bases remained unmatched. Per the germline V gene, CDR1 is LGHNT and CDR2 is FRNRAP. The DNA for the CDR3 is TGTGCTAGTGGTTTGGTACGGGGCGGAGTAGAGACAGGGATCTCCTACGAGCAGTACTTC. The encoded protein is CASGLVRGGVETGISYEQYF.

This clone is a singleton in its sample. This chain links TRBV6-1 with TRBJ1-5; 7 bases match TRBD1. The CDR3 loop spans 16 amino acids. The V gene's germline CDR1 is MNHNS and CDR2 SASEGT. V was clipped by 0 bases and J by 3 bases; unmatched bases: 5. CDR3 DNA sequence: TGTGCCAGCAGTGAAGCACCTGGGACAGACAATCAGCCCCAGCATTTT. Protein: CASSEAPGTDNQPQHF.

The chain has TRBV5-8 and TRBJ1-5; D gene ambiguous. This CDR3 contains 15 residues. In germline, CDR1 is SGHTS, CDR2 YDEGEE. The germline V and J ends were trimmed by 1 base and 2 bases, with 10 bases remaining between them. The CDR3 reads CASSLLSAGNQPQHF. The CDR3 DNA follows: TGTGCCAGCAGCTTGTTGTCGGCAGGCAATCAGCCCCAGCATTTT. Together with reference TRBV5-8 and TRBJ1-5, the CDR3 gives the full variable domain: EAGVTQSPTHLIKTRGQQATLRCSPISGHTSVYWYQQALGLGLQFLLWYDEGEERNRGNFPPRFSGRQFPNYSSELNVNALELEDSALYLCASSLLSAGNQPQHFGDGTRLSIL.

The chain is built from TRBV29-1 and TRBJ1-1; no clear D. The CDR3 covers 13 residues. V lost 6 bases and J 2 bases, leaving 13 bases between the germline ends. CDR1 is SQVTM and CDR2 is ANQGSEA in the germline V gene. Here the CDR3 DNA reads TGCAGCGTAGAGACTGGGGAAAACACTGAAGCTTTCTTT. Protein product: CSVETGENTEAFF.

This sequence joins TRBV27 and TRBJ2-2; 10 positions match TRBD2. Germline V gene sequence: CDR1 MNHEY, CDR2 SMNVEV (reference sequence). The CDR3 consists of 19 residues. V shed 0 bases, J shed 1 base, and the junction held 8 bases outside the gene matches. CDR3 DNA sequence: TGTGCCAGCAGTTTATCGGCTAGCGGGAGCCTTCAGAACACCGGGGAGCTGTTTTTT. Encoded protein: CASSLSASGSLQNTGELFF.

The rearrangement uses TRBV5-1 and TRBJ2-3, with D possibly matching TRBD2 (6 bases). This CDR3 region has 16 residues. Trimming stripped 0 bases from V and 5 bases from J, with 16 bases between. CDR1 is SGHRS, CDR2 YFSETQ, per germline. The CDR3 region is CASSLAGGSGLDTQYF. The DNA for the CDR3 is TGCGCCAGCAGCTTGGCCGGTGGGAGCGGGTTAGATACGCAGTATTTT.

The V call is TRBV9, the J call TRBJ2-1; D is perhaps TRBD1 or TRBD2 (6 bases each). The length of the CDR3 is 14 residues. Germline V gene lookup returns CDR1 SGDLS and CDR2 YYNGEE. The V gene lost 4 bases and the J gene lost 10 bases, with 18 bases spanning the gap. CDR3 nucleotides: TGTGCCAGCAGCCCACGGAGGGGGGAAGAAGAGCAGTTCTTC. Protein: CASSPRRGEEEQFF. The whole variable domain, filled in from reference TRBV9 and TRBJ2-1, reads DSGVTQTPKHLITATGQRVTLRCSPRSGDLSVYWYQQSLDQGLQFLIQYYNGEERAKGNILERFSAQQFPDLHSELNLSSLELGDSALYFCASSPRRGEEEQFFGPGTRLTVL.

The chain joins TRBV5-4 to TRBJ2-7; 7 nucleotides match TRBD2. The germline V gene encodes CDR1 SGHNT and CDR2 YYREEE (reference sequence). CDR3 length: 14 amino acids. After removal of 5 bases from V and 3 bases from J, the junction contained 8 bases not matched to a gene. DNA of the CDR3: TGTGCCAGCAGTAGCGGGCCCAAGATCTACGAGCAGTACTTC. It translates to CASSSGPKIYEQYF.

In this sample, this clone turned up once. CDR3 sequence reads: CASSLLGKRAYNEQFF. The CDR3 region has the DNA TGTGCCAGCAGCTTGCTGGGAAAGAGGGCCTACAATGAGCAGTTCTTC. The chain uses TRBV5-6 and TRBJ2-1; D possibly corresponds to TRBD2 (5 bases). Trimming cost V 1 base and J 2 bases, with 13 bases left between them. Germline V gene sequence: CDR1 SGHDT, CDR2 YYEEEE. The CDR3 has 16 amino acids.

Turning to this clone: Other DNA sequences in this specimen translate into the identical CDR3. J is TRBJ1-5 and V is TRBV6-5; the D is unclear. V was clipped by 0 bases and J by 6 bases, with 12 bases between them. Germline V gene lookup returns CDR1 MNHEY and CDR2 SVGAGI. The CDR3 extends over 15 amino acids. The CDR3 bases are TGTGCCAGCAGTTACTCCGCAGGACCGGGTCAGCCCCAGCATTTT. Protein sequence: CASSYSAGPGQPQHF.

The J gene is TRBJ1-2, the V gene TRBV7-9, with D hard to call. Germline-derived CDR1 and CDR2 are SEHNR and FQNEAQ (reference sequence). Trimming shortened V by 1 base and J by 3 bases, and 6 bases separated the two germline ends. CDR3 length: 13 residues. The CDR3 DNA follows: TGTGCCAGCAGCTTAGATGCGGACTATGGCTACACCTTC. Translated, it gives CASSLDADYGYTF.

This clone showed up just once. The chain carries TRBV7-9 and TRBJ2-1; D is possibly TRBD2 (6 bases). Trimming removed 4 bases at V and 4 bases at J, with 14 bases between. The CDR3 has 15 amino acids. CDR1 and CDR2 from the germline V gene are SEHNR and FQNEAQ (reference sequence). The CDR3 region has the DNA TGTGCCAGCAGCTCCGCTAGCGATTTGTACAATGAGCAGTTCTTC. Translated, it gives CASSSASDLYNEQFF.

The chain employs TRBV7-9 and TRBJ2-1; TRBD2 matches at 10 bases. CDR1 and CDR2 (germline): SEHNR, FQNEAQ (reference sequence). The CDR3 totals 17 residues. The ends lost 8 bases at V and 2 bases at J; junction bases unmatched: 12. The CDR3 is CASFRTSGIRTYNEQFF. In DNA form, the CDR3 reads TGTGCCAGCTTCCGGACTAGCGGAATAAGGACCTACAATGAGCAGTTCTTC.

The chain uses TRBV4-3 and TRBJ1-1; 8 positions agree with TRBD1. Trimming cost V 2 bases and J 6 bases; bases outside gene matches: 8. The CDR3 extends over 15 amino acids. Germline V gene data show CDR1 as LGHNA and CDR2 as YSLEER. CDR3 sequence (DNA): TGCGCCAGCAGCCAATTGGCAGGGGGCAGAGCTGAAGCTTTCTTT. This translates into CASSQLAGGRAEAFF.

The CDR3 reads CASSAPETSNEQFF. Here the CDR3 DNA reads TGTGCCAGCAGCGCACCCGAGACTTCCAATGAGCAGTTCTTC. The chain has TRBV9 and TRBJ2-1; D remains unclear. Per the germline V gene, CDR1 is SGDLS and CDR2 is YYNGEE. This CDR3 has 14 amino acids. The germline V and J ends were trimmed by 3 bases and 6 bases, with 13 bases remaining between them.

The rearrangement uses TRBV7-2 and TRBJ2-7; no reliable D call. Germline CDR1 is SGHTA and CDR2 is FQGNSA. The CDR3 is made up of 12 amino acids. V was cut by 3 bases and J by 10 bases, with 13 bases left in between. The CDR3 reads CASSFPSGPQYF. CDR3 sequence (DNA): TGTGCCAGCAGCTTCCCTTCGGGCCCCCAGTACTTC.

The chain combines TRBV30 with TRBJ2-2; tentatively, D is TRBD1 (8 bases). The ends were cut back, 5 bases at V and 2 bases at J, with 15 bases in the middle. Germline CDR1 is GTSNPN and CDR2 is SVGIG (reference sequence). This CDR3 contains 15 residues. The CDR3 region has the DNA TGTGCCTGGGGGAGGGGACAGGTTAACACCGGGGAGCTGTTTTTT. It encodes CAWGRGQVNTGELFF.

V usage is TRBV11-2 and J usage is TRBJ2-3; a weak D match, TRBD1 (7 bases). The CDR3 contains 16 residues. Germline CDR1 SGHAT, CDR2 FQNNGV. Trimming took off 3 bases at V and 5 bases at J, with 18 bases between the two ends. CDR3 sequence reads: CASSFAQGEEKDTQYF. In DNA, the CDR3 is TGTGCCAGCAGCTTTGCCCAGGGGGAGGAGAAAGATACGCAGTATTTT.

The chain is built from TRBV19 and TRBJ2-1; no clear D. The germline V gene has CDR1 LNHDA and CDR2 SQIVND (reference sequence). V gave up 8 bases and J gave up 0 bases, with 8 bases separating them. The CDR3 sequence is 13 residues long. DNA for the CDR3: TGTGCCAGTCAGGAGAGCTCCTACAATGAGCAGTTCTTC. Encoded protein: CASQESSYNEQFF.

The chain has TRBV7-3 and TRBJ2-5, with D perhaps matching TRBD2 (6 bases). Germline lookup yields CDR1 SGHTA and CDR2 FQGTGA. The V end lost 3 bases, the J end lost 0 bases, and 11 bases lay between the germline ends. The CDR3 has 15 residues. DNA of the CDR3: TGTGCCAGCAGCTTGGGGACTCAGTACCAAGAGACCCAGTACTTC. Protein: CASSLGTQYQETQYF.